These 6 T cell receptor beta chains were all obtained from the same sample, sequenced in a study of blood T cell repertoires in COVID-19. Generated by immunoSEQ multiplex PCR, the TCRdb table keeps only in-frame clones and is missing some. This table holds some 140,000 clones, 80% to 85% found once. Sequenced sample: peripheral blood. These TCRs come from a woman in her sixties or seventies with active or convalescent COVID-19.

This clone was detected only once. This rearrangement joins TRBV27 to TRBJ1-5; TRBD1 aligns across 9 bases. CDR1 is MNHEY, CDR2 SMNVEV, per germline (reference sequence). V was pared by 1 base and J by 6 bases, with 7 bases of the junction left unmatched. The CDR3 extends over 16 amino acids. The CDR3 protein is CASSLLGQGQGQPQHF. The CDR3 DNA reads as TGTGCCAGCAGTTTATTAGGACAGGGGCAGGGTCAGCCCCAGCATTTT.

This clone was found a few times. The chain carries TRBV29-1 and TRBJ1-1, with TRBD1 matching over 9 bases. After removal of 1 base from V and 3 bases from J, the junction contained 12 bases not matched to a gene. CDR1 is SQVTM and CDR2 is ANQGSEA in the germline V gene. This CDR3 is 17 amino acids long. The CDR3 nucleotides read TGCAGCGTTGAAGGGGCTCAACAGGGGGCGAGTGACACTGAAGCTTTCTTT. Translating gives CSVEGAQQGASDTEAFF. Complete variable domain (other parts from reference TRBV29-1 and TRBJ1-1): SAVISQKPSRDICQRGTSLTIQCQVDSQVTMMFWYRQQPGQSLTLIATANQGSEATYESGFVIDKFPISRPNLTFSTLTVSNMSPEDSSIYLCSVEGAQQGASDTEAFFGQGTRLTVV.

Only a few counts were recorded for this clone. The chain couples TRBV6-5 to TRBJ2-7; TRBD1 matches at 7 bases. The ends lost 4 bases at V and 5 bases at J; junction bases unmatched: 11. Germline lookup yields CDR1 MNHEY and CDR2 SVGAGI. CDR3 length: 15 amino acids. The CDR3 DNA sequence: TGTGCCAGCAGTTTACAGGGGTCATTTTTCCACGAGCAGTACTTC. It specifies CASSLQGSFFHEQYF.

V is TRBV7-8 and J is TRBJ1-2; D is unresolved. Germline V gene sequence: CDR1 SGHVS, CDR2 FQNEAQ. Deletions cut 2 bases from V and 4 bases from J, with 8 bases between. The CDR3 sequence is 13 residues long. CDR3 sequence reads: CASSLSGIYGYTF. In nucleotides, the CDR3 is TGTGCCAGCAGCTTATCAGGCATCTATGGCTACACCTTC.

V usage is TRBV6-5 and J usage is TRBJ2-1; possibly TRBD2 for D (6 bases). V was pared by 5 bases and J by 0 bases, with 11 bases between. This CDR3 region has 15 residues. The V gene's germline CDR1 is MNHEY and CDR2 SVGAGI. In DNA form, the CDR3 reads TGTGCCAGCAGTCGTACGGGAGACTCCTACAATGAGCAGTTCTTC. It encodes CASSRTGDSYNEQFF.

This chain connects TRBV6-5 to TRBJ2-2; maybe TRBD1 (5 bases). This CDR3 contains 11 residues. CDR1 is MNHEY, CDR2 SVGAGI, per germline. Trimming removed 6 bases at V and 7 bases at J, with 6 bases between. CDR3 region: CASRQDGELFF. The DNA for the CDR3 is TGTGCCAGCAGACAGGACGGGGAGCTGTTTTTT.